Following are 14 T cell receptor beta chains from one sample sequenced in a study of Graves' ophthalmopathy and Graves' hyperthyroidism. Amplifying from RNA transcripts, the study obtained TCR beta CDR3 regions. Scientists carried out first-round RT-PCR using HTBI primers and then a second-round multiplex PCR. MiXCR, applied by TCRdb to the multiplex PCR reads, yields one record per CDR3 protein. The profile shows about 390,000 distinct CDR3 sequences, roughly 15% of them singletons. Sequenced sample: peripheral blood. These receptors were obtained from a young woman with stable Graves' hyperthyroidism.

This clonotype was counted at least ten times. At one boundary the junction diverges from the germline segment, which might be a read error. The chain has TRBV4-2 and TRBJ1-2; possibly TRBD1 for D (6 bases). The CDR3 totals 15 residues. Germline V gene sequence: CDR1 LGHNA, CDR2 YNFKEQ. Here the CDR3 reads CASSQDWQGYDGCTF. CDR3 coding DNA: TGTGCCAGCAGCCAAGATTGGCAGGGGTACGATGGCTGCACCTTC.

The chain employs TRBV12-3 or TRBV12-4 and TRBJ2-2; D not resolved. This CDR3 comprises 14 residues. The V gene lost 5 bases and the J gene lost 6 bases, with 13 bases spanning the gap. Here the CDR3 reads CASSPTRRPGELFF. CDR3 nucleotides: TGTGCCAGCAGTCCTACCCGGCGGCCCGGGGAGCTGTTTTTT.

This clonotype was observed at least ten times. V and J are TRBV7-2 and TRBJ1-1, with D unresolved. Trimming cost V 5 bases and J 11 bases, with 15 bases left between them. The CDR3 runs 12 residues. Germline assignment: CDR1 SGHTA and CDR2 FQGNSA. The CDR3 spells CASSHPGGDAFF. Written as DNA, the CDR3 is TGTGCCAGCAGCCACCCAGGTGGCGATGCTTTCTTT.

The V gene is TRBV4-1, the J gene TRBJ2-7; D remains ambiguous. From germline, CDR1 is MGHRA and CDR2 YSYEKL. The CDR3 loop spans 14 amino acids. V lost 1 base to trimming and J lost 5 bases, with 12 bases between them. DNA of the CDR3: TGCGCCAGCAGCCAAGGGCCCTTTGGGGACGAGCAGTACTTC. Its protein product is CASSQGPFGDEQYF.

This clonotype was detected many times. The chain uses TRBV6-5 and TRBJ1-2, with a tentative D call TRBD1 (6 bases). Germline V gene lookup returns CDR1 MNHEY and CDR2 SVGAGI. CDR3 length: 13 residues. V shed 6 bases and J shed 7 bases, with 15 bases lying between them. CDR3 region: CASSPDSQSGYTF. The CDR3 DNA reads TGTGCCAGCAGCCCGGACAGCCAGAGTGGCTACACCTTC.

This clonotype came up many times. This rearrangement joins TRBV10-3 to TRBJ1-5; possible D gene TRBD1, 6 bases. Per germline, CDR1 ENHRY and CDR2 SYGVKD. Trimming stripped 8 bases from V and 1 base from J, with 18 bases between. This CDR3 comprises 16 residues. The CDR3 DNA is TGTGCCATCTCAAAAACCTCAGGGGAAAGCAATCAGCCCCAGCATTTT. Protein product: CAISKTSGESNQPQHF.

The V call is TRBV2, the J call TRBJ1-1; possible D gene TRBD1, 6 bases. This CDR3 comprises 16 residues. CDR1 is SNHLY, CDR2 FYNNEI, per germline. Between the trimmed V and J ends, which lost 3 bases and 1 base, there was a span of 15 bases. The CDR3 DNA reads as TGTGCCAGCAGTGACCTGCCCGGGACACAGAACACTGAAGCTTTCTTT. Translated, it gives CASSDLPGTQNTEAFF.

Many counts were recorded for this clonotype. This rearrangement joins TRBV12-3 or TRBV12-4 to TRBJ1-2, with a tentative D call TRBD1 (6 bases). V lost 8 bases to trimming and J lost 2 bases, with 15 bases between them. This CDR3 is 14 amino acids long. DNA of the CDR3: TGTGCCAGCCAACAGGGCGGTTTGAACTATGGCTACACCTTC. Translated: CASQQGGLNYGYTF.

There are a few counts of this clonotype. A read error may be the cause here, since a much bigger clone is one base away. The CDR3, as DNA: TGTGCCAGCAATACCCAGGGAGGGCGGAACACTGAAGCTTGCTTT. Protein product: CASNTQGGRNTEACF. The chain has TRBV27 and TRBJ1-1, with D possibly TRBD1 on 5 matching bases. The CDR3 spans 15 residues. Germline V lookup: CDR1 MNHEY, CDR2 SMNVEV (reference sequence).

This clonotype was observed a few times. This chain uses TRBV29-1 with TRBJ1-5; D not resolved. Germline CDR1 is SQVTM and CDR2 is ANQGSEA. The V and J ends lost 0 bases and 1 base respectively, with 4 bases between them. The length of the CDR3 is 13 residues. The CDR3 region has the DNA TGCAGCGTTGAAGAGGACAGCAATCAGCCCCAGCATTTT. Its protein product is CSVEEDSNQPQHF.

This clonotype has a count of ten or more. The V gene is TRBV6-1, the J gene TRBJ1-3; D is unclear. V dropped 6 bases and J dropped 4 bases, with 13 bases sitting between them. Germline V gene data show CDR1 as MNHNS and CDR2 as SASEGT. There are 14 residues in the CDR3. CDR3 bases: TGTGCCAGCAGAGGGTCTGGAGCGGGAAACACCATATATTTT. Protein product: CASRGSGAGNTIYF.

The sample holds many counts of this clonotype. The chain is built from TRBV19 and TRBJ1-1, with a tentative D call TRBD1 (6 bases). Trimming took off 5 bases at V and 1 base at J, with 17 bases between the two ends. CDR3 length: 16 residues. Germline CDR1 reads LNHDA; CDR2 reads SQIVND (reference sequence). CDR3 nucleotide sequence: TGTGCCAGTAGTGCTCCGGGCGGACAGAGGAACACTGAAGCTTTCTTT. Translated, it gives CASSAPGGQRNTEAFF.

This clonotype appeared many times. J is TRBJ2-7 and V is TRBV6-2 or TRBV6-3; D gene uncertain. The V end lost 5 bases, the J end lost 2 bases, and 10 bases lay between the germline ends. This CDR3 has 13 amino acids. Germline V gene sequence: CDR1 MNHEY, CDR2 SVGEGT. The CDR3 reads CASSPGRAYEQYF. The CDR3, as DNA: TGTGCCAGCAGTCCCGGGCGCGCCTACGAGCAGTACTTC.

The rearrangement uses TRBV19 and TRBJ1-1, with 8 bases that match TRBD1. Germline CDR1 and CDR2: LNHDA and SQIVND (reference sequence). The CDR3 sequence is 16 residues long. Losses at the gene ends were 5 bases for V and 0 bases for J; bases not matched to a gene: 8. In nucleotides, the CDR3 is TGTGCCAGTAGTGTTGGGACAGGAAAAATGAACACTGAAGCTTTCTTT. This encodes CASSVGTGKMNTEAFF.